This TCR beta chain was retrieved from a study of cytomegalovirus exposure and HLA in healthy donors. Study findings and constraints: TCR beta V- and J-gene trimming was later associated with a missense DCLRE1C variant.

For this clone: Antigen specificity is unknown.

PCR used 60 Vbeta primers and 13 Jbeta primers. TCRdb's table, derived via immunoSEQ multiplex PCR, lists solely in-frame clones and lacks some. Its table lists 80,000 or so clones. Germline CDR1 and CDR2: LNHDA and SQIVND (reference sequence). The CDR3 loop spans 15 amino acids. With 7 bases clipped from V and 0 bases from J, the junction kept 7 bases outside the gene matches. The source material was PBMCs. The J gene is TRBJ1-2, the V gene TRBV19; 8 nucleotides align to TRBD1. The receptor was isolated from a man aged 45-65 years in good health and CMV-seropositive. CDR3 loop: CASTLQGGANYGYTF. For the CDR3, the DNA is TGTGCCAGTACCTTACAGGGGGGAGCTAACTATGGCTACACCTTC.